Listed below are T cell receptor beta chains from one sample, sequenced in a study of T cell responses to AZD1222 COVID-19 vaccine. Sequencing was performed with immunoSEQ multiplex PCR; in TCRdb, only in-frame clones are kept and a portion is missing. Altogether about 130,000 clones are present, more than 85% being singletons, with the ten largest covering 0.91%. This specimen consisted of peripheral blood, obtained on day 0 of AZD1222 vaccination. Receptor source: an adult in good health. The conserved cysteine and the conserved F or W are not part of the CDR3 here. D genes are given only for firm matches.

TRBD1,TRBV5-6,ASSLGDRGFEKLF
-,TRBV3-1/TRBV3-2,ASSQKAGMAGSSYNEQF
TRBD1,TRBV3-1/TRBV3-2,ASSPQTGGLEKLF
-,TRBV6-5,ASSYSPRPNYGYT
-,TRBV7-2,ASSLAMGDGYT
-,TRBV5-1,ASSLGYNTEAF
-,TRBV3-1/TRBV3-2,ASSPGTLSNQPQH
-,TRBV5-1,ASSLHPVQSGYNSPLH
-,TRBV19,ASSIAGHSGNTIY
-,TRBV7-2,ASSLTGRTEAF
-,TRBV6-5,ASSYSGGQWDEQY
TRBD1,TRBV3-1/TRBV3-2,ASSQPQTGHYGYT
-,TRBV5-6,ASSLGVSGANVLT
-,TRBV28,ASSLGLYLYGYT
-,TRBV1,TSSRGGGPTDTQY
TRBD1,TRBV3-1/TRBV3-2,ASSQGAGTGRAYGYT
TRBD2,TRBV25-1,ASSEYNAGGPEDTQY
TRBD1,TRBV18,ASSPTGTGLNEQY
-,TRBV6-6,ASSYSIGGAAF
TRBD1,TRBV7-9,ASSPRWGQGKDAF
TRBD1,TRBV11-3,ASSLFRTGVYEQY
-,TRBV7-9,ASSSPRWRADTGELF
-,TRBV11-2,ASSLVYTEAF
-,TRBV19,ASSIWARDGYT
TRBD1,TRBV5-1,ASSSGQGVYGYT